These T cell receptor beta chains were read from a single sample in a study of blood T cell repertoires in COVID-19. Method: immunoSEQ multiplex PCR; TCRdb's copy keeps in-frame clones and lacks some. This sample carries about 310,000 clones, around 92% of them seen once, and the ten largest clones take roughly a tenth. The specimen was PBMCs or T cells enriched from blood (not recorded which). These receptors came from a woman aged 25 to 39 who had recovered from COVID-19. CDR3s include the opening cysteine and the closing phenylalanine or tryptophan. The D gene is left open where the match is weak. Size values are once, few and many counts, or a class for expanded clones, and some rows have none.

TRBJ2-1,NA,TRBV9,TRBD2,TGTGCCAGCAGCGTAGTGGCTAGCGGGAGAAATGAGCAGTTCTTC,CASSVVASGRNEQFF
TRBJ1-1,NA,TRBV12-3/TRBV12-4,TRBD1,TGTGCCAGCAGTCTCCGGACAGGGCGGGAAGCTTTCTTT,CASSLRTGREAFF
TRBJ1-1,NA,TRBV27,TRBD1,TGTGCCACCAGGGATCTAAACAGGGGCGCTGAAGCTTTCTTT,CATRDLNRGAEAFF
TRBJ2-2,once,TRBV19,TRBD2,TGTGCCAGTAGTAGGGGGGTAGCGGGAGAGTTAGCGAACACCGGGGAGCTGTTTTTT,CASSRGVAGELANTGELFF
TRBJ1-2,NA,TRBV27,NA,TGTGCCAGCAGTCCCCCGTCAGGCCTCTATGGCTACACCTTC,CASSPPSGLYGYTF
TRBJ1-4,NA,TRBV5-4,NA,TGTGCCAGCAGCCTAACTCTACAGGGACCTAATGAAAAACTGTTTTTT,CASSLTLQGPNEKLFF
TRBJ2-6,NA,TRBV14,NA,TGTGCCAGCAGCCAAGGAGTGCTCGCTTTCTCTGGGGCCAACGTCCTGACTTTC,CASSQGVLAFSGANVLTF
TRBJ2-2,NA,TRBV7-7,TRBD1,TGTGCTAGCAGCTCTAGACTGGACAGGGTTCGGACCGGGGAGCTGTTTTTT,CASSSRLDRVRTGELFF
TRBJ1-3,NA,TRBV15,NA,TGTGCCACCAGCAGAGTATCCCGTTACACCATATATTTT,CATSRVSRYTIYF
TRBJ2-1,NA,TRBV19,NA,TGTGCCAGTACCCTGGTAGGGGGAGGGAGTTTCTACAATGAGCAGTTCTTC,CASTLVGGGSFYNEQFF
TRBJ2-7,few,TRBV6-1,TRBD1,TGTGCCAGCAGTGTTACCTTTTTCGGGACAGGTACCGAGCAGTACTTC,CASSVTFFGTGTEQYF
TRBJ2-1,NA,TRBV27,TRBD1,TGTGCCAGCAGGAAGAGGGACAGCTACAATGAGCAGTTCTTC,CASRKRDSYNEQFF
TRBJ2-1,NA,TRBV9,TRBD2,TGTGCCAGCAGCGCCGGGACTATCTTTATCAATGAGCAGTTCTTC,CASSAGTIFINEQFF
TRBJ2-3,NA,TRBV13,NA,TGTGCCAGCAGCCGGGACTCTTACACAGATACGCAGTATTTT,CASSRDSYTDTQYF
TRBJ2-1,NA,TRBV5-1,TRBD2,TGCGCCAGCAGCCTAAAACTAGCGGGAGGGTGGTTAGGTAGGTACAATGAGCAGTTCTTC,CASSLKLAGGWLGRYNEQFF
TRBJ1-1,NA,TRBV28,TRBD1,TGTGCCAGCATCTATGAGGGGGCTGGTAGTGAAGCTTTCTTT,CASIYEGAGSEAFF
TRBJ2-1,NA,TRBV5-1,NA,TGCGCCAGCAGCGTCGAATTAGCAGGGGGGAACGGGAATGAGCAGTTCTTC,CASSVELAGGNGNEQFF
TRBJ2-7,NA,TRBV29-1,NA,TGCAGCGTTGAAGCTGGAGGACAGAGCTACGAGCAGTACTTC,CSVEAGGQSYEQYF
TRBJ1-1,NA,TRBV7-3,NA,TGTGCCAGCAGCTTTGGGCCGAACACTGAAGCTTTCTTT,CASSFGPNTEAFF
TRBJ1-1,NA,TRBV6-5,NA,TGTGCCACCTTGGAGGTAGCTGAAGCTTTCTTT,CATLEVAEAFF
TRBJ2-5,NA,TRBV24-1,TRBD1,TGTGCCACCAGGGGGAGGACAGGGGATGAGACCCAGTACTTC,CATRGRTGDETQYF
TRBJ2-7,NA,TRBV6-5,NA,TGTGCCAGCAGTTACATAGGGAGCTCCTACGAGCAGTACTTC,CASSYIGSSYEQYF
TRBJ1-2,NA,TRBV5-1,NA,TGCGCCAGCAGCCCTGACAGCGGGGGCTACACCTTC,CASSPDSGGYTF
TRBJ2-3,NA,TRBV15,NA,TGTGCCACCAGCAGCCTCCAAGGGGAGGAGCCCACAGATACGCAGTATTTT,CATSSLQGEEPTDTQYF
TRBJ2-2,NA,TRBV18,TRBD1,TGTGCCAGCTCACCTTTTGAGGGGGCAAACACCGGGGAGCTGTTTTTT,CASSPFEGANTGELFF
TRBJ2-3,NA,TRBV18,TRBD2,TGTGCCAGCTCCCCTCCTAGCGGGAGCATTACAGATACGCAGTATTTT,CASSPPSGSITDTQYF
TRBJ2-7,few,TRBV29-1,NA,TGCAGCGTTGAAGAGGACGGCAGGGGAGATTACGAGCAGTACTTC,CSVEEDGRGDYEQYF
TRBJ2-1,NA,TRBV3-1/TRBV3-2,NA,TGTGCCAGCAGCCAAGGGGGAGGTGAGCAGTTCTTC,CASSQGGGEQFF
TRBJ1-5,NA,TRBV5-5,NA,TGTGCCAGCAGTGGGAGAGAAAGCAATCAGCCCCAGCATTTT,CASSGRESNQPQHF
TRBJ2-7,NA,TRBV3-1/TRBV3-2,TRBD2,TGTGCCAGCAGCCAAGGGAGGACTAGCGGTTCCTACGAGCAGTACTTC,CASSQGRTSGSYEQYF
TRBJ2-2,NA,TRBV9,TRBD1,TGTGCCAGCAGCGTAGACTCGTCGGACAGGGGGCGCCGGGCCGGGGAGCTGTTTTTT,CASSVDSSDRGRRAGELFF
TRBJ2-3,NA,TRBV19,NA,TGTGCCAGTAGTATTCAGAGGGATGATACGCAGTATTTT,CASSIQRDDTQYF
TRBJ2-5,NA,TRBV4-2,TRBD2,TGTGCCAGCAGCCAGGGACTAGCGGGAATAGAAGGGGAAGAGACCCAGTACTTC,CASSQGLAGIEGEETQYF
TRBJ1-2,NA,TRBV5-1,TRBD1,TGCGCCAGCAGCCCGGGACAGGGTGGTGGCTACACCTTC,CASSPGQGGGYTF
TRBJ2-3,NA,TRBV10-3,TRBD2,TGTGCCATCAGTGGTTCCAGCGGGATGGGCACAGATACGCAGTATTTT,CAISGSSGMGTDTQYF
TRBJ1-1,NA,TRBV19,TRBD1,TGTGCCAGTACCGGGGGGACAGGGTGGGTCACTGAAGCTTTCTTT,CASTGGTGWVTEAFF
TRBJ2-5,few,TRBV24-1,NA,TGTGCCACCAGTGATTCCCGACAGGCATCAGAGACCCAGTACTTC,CATSDSRQASETQYF
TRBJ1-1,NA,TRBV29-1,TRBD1,TGCAGCGTTGGGGCCGGGACAGGGTATGAAGCTTTCTTT,CSVGAGTGYEAFF
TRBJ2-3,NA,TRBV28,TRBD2,TGTGCCAGTCTAGCGCCCTGGGGGACTAGCGTCGCAGATACGCAGTATTTT,CASLAPWGTSVADTQYF
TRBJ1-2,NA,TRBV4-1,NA,TGCGCCAGCAGCCCGGGGGGGTATGGCTACACCTTC,CASSPGGYGYTF
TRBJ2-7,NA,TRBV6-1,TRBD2,TGTGCCAGCAGTGGGTCCGACCAGCGGGGCGATATCGAGCAGTACTTC,CASSGSDQRGDIEQYF
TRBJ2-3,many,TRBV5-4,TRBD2,TGTGCCAGCAGCTTTACCCGAGGCGGGAGAGCAGATACGCAGTATTTT,CASSFTRGGRADTQYF
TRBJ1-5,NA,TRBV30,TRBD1,TGTGCCTGGAGTAGACAGGGGGATCAGCCCCAGCATTTT,CAWSRQGDQPQHF
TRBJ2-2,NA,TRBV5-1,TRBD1,TGCGCCAGCAGCAGCGGACAGGGGGCCGTAACCGGGGAGCTGTTTTTT,CASSSGQGAVTGELFF
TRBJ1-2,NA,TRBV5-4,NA,TGTGCCAGCACCACATGGGGGCTATCTTATGGCTACACCTTC,CASTTWGLSYGYTF
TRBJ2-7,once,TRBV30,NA,TGTGCCTGGAGGACGGGGAGAGGCAGCGCCTACGAGCAGTACTTC,CAWRTGRGSAYEQYF
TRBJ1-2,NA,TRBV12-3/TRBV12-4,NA,TGTGCCAGCAGTCTGACAGGCCTCTATGGCTACACCTTC,CASSLTGLYGYTF
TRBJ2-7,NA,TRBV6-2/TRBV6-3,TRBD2,TGTGCCAGCAGTACCCACCCCTGGACTAGCGGGAGGCACGAGACCGGGGAGCAGTACTTC,CASSTHPWTSGRHETGEQYF